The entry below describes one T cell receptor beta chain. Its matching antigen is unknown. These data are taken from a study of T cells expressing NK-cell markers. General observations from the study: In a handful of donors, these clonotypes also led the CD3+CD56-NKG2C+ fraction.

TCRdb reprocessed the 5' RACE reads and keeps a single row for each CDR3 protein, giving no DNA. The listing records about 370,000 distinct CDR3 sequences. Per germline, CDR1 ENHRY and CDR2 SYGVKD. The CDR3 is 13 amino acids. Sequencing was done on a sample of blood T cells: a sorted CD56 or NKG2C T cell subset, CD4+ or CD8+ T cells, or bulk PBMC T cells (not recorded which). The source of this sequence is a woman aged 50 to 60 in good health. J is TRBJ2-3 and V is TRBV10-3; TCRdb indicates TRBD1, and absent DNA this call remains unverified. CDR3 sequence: CAISPQGEGTQYF.